This T cell receptor beta chain was found in a study of T cell responses to AZD1222 COVID-19 vaccine. This clone was seen only once. Its antigen is undetermined. The assay was immunoSEQ multiplex PCR, and TCRdb's table has in-frame clones only and misses some. The table includes more than 150,000 clones, approximately 90% detected once. Study observations and caveats: Clonal diversity was possibly underestimated, and the donors were mostly white British, with more females. Of the AZD1222 recipients, only 5 to 7 were seropositive at baseline.

The CDR3 sequence is 12 residues long. V lost 7 bases and J lost 4; bases outside the gene matches: 4. This receptor was taken from an adult in good health. The starting material was peripheral blood, obtained on day 0 of AZD1222 vaccination. The chain recombines TRBV12-3 or TRBV12-4 with TRBJ2-7, with TRBD2 identical over 7 bases. CDR3 nucleotides: TGTGCCAGCACCAATAGCGGGTACGAGCAGTACTTC. Residues: CASTNSGYEQYF.